This T cell receptor beta chain appears in the sequencing data of a study of metastatic and nonmetastatic thyroid tumors. Study-level background: Blood and tumor or nodule tissue repertoires from malignant and benign thyroid patients were compared.

Ahead of thyroid surgery, no patient had received treatment of any kind. General study findings and limits: According to reports, the diversity of TCR beta was significantly higher in malignant thyroid tumors than in benign nodules, and this held in both blood and tumor samples.

After removal of 0 bases from V and 2 bases from J, the junction contained 16 bases not matched to a gene. Germline V CDR1 and CDR2: ENHRY, SYGVKD. The CDR3 has 20 residues. Per the original data handling: Variation in CDR3 across clinicopathological groups served as the basis for constructing a distant-metastasis classifier in papillary thyroid cancer. TCRdb reprocessed the PCR reads using MiXCR. TCRdb, not the original authors, processed these V and J calls. The table has roughly 12,000 clones, 20% to 25% seen once; the top ten hold 14%. This clone was detected only a few times. Its antigen is undetermined.

Sequencing used adjacent normal tissue. The rearrangement uses TRBV10-3 and TRBJ1-2; 9 bases map to TRBD1. This receptor was taken from a female donor with papillary thyroid cancer or a benign thyroid nodule (not recorded which). Some clones in this sample may be carry-over from other donors' samples. CDR3 DNA sequence: TGTGCCATCAGTGAGTCTGATATACTAGACAGGGGGGCGGACAACTATGGCTACACCTTC. Protein: CAISESDILDRGADNYGYTF.